These 8 T cell receptor beta chains share one sample of origin, sequenced in a study of shared clonotypes between healthy human individuals (dated by TCRdb to 2018 to 2020). Receptor amplification or capture employed the immunoSEQ multiplex PCR assay. In TCRdb, the immuneACCESS table is reduced to in-frame sequences with V and J assigned. These tables do not hold every clone; where another copy was compared, an unresolved V gene accounts for under half, and the others remain unexplained. The table for this sample lists about 2.1 million clones; just over 90% of them were counted only once. The ten largest clones add up to roughly 1.7% of the sample. CD8 naive samples were CD45RO-negative cells positively selected for CCR7, giving a CD45RA+CCR7+ population that excluded TemRA cells. The sample consisted of naive CD8+ T cells from PBMCs. The meaning of the sample's cell subset or site label: CD45RA+CCR7+. These receptor sequences come from a man between 18 and 35 years old in good health. Some clones in this sample may be carry-over from other donors' samples.

The chain recombines TRBV28 with TRBJ2-4; a possible D gene is TRBD1 (6 bases). Germline V gene sequence: CDR1 MDHEN, CDR2 SYDVKM. This CDR3 is built from 13 residues. With 8 bases removed from V and 4 bases from J, the gap between germline ends came to 12 bases. CDR3 in DNA: TGTGCCAGCCAAGACAGGCCAAAAAACATTCAGTACTTC. Amino acids: CASQDRPKNIQYF.

The V and J genes are TRBV19 and TRBJ2-7; the D call may be TRBD1 or TRBD2 (5 bases each). The ends were cut back, 6 bases at V and 4 bases at J, with 19 bases in the middle. This CDR3 has 15 residues. CDR1 and CDR2 from the germline V gene are LNHDA and SQIVND (reference sequence). CDR3 region: CASSQVWGSRYEQYF. The DNA of the CDR3 is TGTGCCAGTAGCCAGGTGTGGGGGTCTAGATACGAGCAGTACTTC. The variable domain in full, completed from reference TRBV19 and TRBJ2-7, reads DGGITQSPKYLFRKEGQNVTLSCEQNLNHDAMYWYRQDPGQGLRLIYYSQIVNDFQKGDIAEGYSVSREKKESFPLTVTSAQKNPTAFYLCASSQVWGSRYEQYFGPGTRLTVT.

The V and J genes are TRBV7-2 and TRBJ2-3; 12 bases are a match to TRBD1. The CDR3 loop spans 17 amino acids. The germline gives CDR1 SGHTA, CDR2 FQGNSA. The V segment lost 5 bases and the J segment 7 bases; nucleotides outside the gene matches: 13. CDR3 DNA sequence: TGTGCCAGCAGCCCCGCCGGGACAGGGGGCCGGAGGAATACGCAGTATTTT. This gives the protein CASSPAGTGGRRNTQYF. Full variable domain (rest looked up from reference TRBV7-2 and TRBJ2-3): GAGVSQSPSNKVTEKGKDVELRCDPISGHTALYWYRQSLGQGLEFLIYFQGNSAPDKSGLPSDRFSAERTGGSVSTLTIQRTQQEDSAVYLCASSPAGTGGRRNTQYFGPGTRLTVL.

Comments on this clone: The identical CDR3 is also encoded by other nucleotide sequences in the sample. V gene TRBV9 combines with J gene TRBJ2-5; TRBD2 agrees at 7 bases. This CDR3 is 15 amino acids long. V shed 0 bases and J 4 bases; nucleotides not matched to a gene: 6. Germline V CDR1 and CDR2: SGDLS, YYNGEE. Here the CDR3 reads CASSVDSGAGETQYF. The DNA of the CDR3 is TGTGCCAGCAGCGTAGACAGCGGGGCTGGAGAGACCCAGTACTTC.

This CDR3 is CASSFGTGGNEKLFF. CDR3 coding DNA: TGTGCCAGTAGTTTCGGGACAGGGGGTAATGAAAAACTGTTTTTT. This chain links TRBV19 with TRBJ1-4; 11 bases are shared with TRBD1. V dropped 5 bases and J dropped 4; count of bases not matched to a gene: 3. The CDR3 is 15 amino acids. Looked up from germline, CDR1 is LNHDA and CDR2 is SQIVND (reference sequence). Complete variable domain (other parts from reference TRBV19 and TRBJ1-4): DGGITQSPKYLFRKEGQNVTLSCEQNLNHDAMYWYRQDPGQGLRLIYYSQIVNDFQKGDIAEGYSVSREKKESFPLTVTSAQKNPTAFYLCASSFGTGGNEKLFFGSGTQLSVL.

The rearrangement joins TRBV29-1 to TRBJ1-1; D is possibly TRBD1 (5 bases). The germline V and J ends were trimmed by 0 bases and 10 bases, with 15 bases remaining between them. This CDR3 has 13 residues. Germline V gene data show CDR1 as SQVTM and CDR2 as ANQGSEA. As DNA, the CDR3 is TGCAGCGTTGAAGATCGACAGAGGGCTGGAGCTTTCTTT. As protein: CSVEDRQRAGAFF.

This chain joins TRBV13 and TRBJ2-5; D possibly corresponds to TRBD2 (6 bases). Germline CDR1 is PRHDT and CDR2 is FYEKMQ (reference sequence). V lost 4 bases and J 3 bases, leaving 12 bases between the germline ends. CDR3 length: 14 residues. The CDR3 nucleotides read TGTGCCAGCAGCTCGGGACTTCAGGAAGAGACCCAGTACTTC. It encodes CASSSGLQEETQYF.

The rearrangement uses TRBV27 and TRBJ2-3; 8 nucleotides match TRBD2. The J segment lost 2 bases and the V segment lost 5 bases, leaving 9 bases of the junction unmatched. Germline V CDR1 and CDR2: MNHEY, SMNVEV (reference sequence). The CDR3 length is 16 residues. DNA for the CDR3: TGTGCCAGCAGTGCCCCGGGACTAGACCCCACAGATACGCAGTATTTT. This encodes CASSAPGLDPTDTQYF.